Following are 28 T cell receptor beta chains from one sample sequenced in a study of cytomegalovirus exposure and HLA in healthy donors. Primers included in the PCR were 60 Vbeta and 13 Jbeta primers. TCRdb's copy holds only in-frame clones and misses some; the assay was immunoSEQ multiplex PCR. In the table there are approximately 100,000 clones, just under 80% of which are singletons. Sequencing input: PBMCs. These receptors came from a woman aged 40-49 years in good health and CMV-seropositive.

V is TRBV5-6 and J is TRBJ2-1; the D gene is possibly TRBD2 (7 bases). Germline CDR1 SGHDT, CDR2 YYEEEE. The CDR3 is 16 amino acids. V was cut by 4 bases and J by 8 bases, with 22 bases left in between. The CDR3 reads CASSEGGGSRVYEQFF. Here the CDR3 DNA reads TGTGCCAGCAGCGAGGGGGGCGGGAGTAGGGTCTATGAGCAGTTCTTC.

The gene calls are TRBV4-1 and TRBJ1-6; possibly TRBD1 for D (5 bases). The germline V and J ends were trimmed by 4 bases and 5 bases, with 18 bases remaining between them. Germline V gene lookup returns CDR1 MGHRA and CDR2 YSYEKL. CDR3 length: 17 amino acids. In DNA form, the CDR3 reads TGCGCCAGCAGCCCTGGGGGAGGAGGCTGGAATAATTCACCCCTCCACTTT. Translated, it gives CASSPGGGGWNNSPLHF.

The rearrangement links TRBV18 to TRBJ1-4; the D gene is possibly TRBD1 (5 bases). The CDR3 consists of 15 residues. V dropped 2 bases and J dropped 8 bases, with 15 bases sitting between them. In germline, CDR1 is KGHSH, CDR2 LQKENI. The CDR3 sequence is CASSPAVGTGEKLFF. DNA for the CDR3: TGTGCCAGCTCACCAGCAGTTGGAACAGGCGAAAAACTGTTTTTT.

J is TRBJ2-3 and V is TRBV5-1, with D possibly TRBD1 on 5 matching bases. V shed 2 bases and J shed 4 bases, with 11 bases lying between them. The CDR3 length is 14 residues. CDR1 and CDR2 (germline): SGHRS, YFSETQ. As DNA, the CDR3 is TGCGCCAGCAGCTTAACAGGAGTGGCAGATACGCAGTATTTT. As protein: CASSLTGVADTQYF.

V gene TRBV7-2 combines with J gene TRBJ1-3, with D uncertain. This CDR3 is built from 16 residues. Germline CDR1 and CDR2: SGHTA and FQGNSA. Trimming pared 5 bases from V and 4 bases from J, leaving 18 bases between. CDR3 loop: CASSPRWALLGNTIYF. CDR3 in DNA: TGTGCCAGCAGCCCAAGGTGGGCCTTACTCGGAAACACCATATATTTT.

The chain uses TRBV30 and TRBJ2-3; TRBD2 is a possible D gene (6 bases). This CDR3 has 13 amino acids. V lost 8 bases, J lost 1 base, and 13 bases lay in between. Germline V gene lookup returns CDR1 GTSNPN and CDR2 SVGIG (reference sequence). Written as DNA, the CDR3 is TGTGCCAGCTCGCGGGACGGCACAGATACGCAGTATTTT. Protein sequence: CASSRDGTDTQYF.

The chain combines TRBV6-6 with TRBJ1-2, with D possibly TRBD1 on 5 matching bases. This CDR3 is 12 amino acids long. The V end lost 6 bases, the J end lost 5 bases, and 10 bases lay between the germline ends. Per the germline V gene, CDR1 is MNHNY and CDR2 is SVGAGI (reference sequence). CDR3 loop: CASSETDYGYTF. The CDR3 DNA sequence: TGTGCCAGCAGCGAGACAGATTATGGCTACACCTTC.

The rearrangement joins TRBV19 to TRBJ1-2, with TRBD1 identical over 9 bases. Trimming removed 4 bases from V and 5 bases from J; junction bases left unmatched: 5. CDR3 length: 14 amino acids. Germline V gene sequence: CDR1 LNHDA, CDR2 SQIVND (reference sequence). The CDR3 region is CASSNTGGAYGYTF. The CDR3 DNA is TGTGCCAGTAGTAACACAGGGGGCGCTTATGGCTACACCTTC.

The chain joins TRBV7-3 to TRBJ2-3; 11 nucleotides align to TRBD2. Trimming cost V 4 bases and J 4 bases; bases outside gene matches: 7. Per the germline V gene, CDR1 is SGHTA and CDR2 is FQGTGA. The CDR3 is made up of 16 amino acids. The CDR3 reads CASSSASGGYPDTQYF. For the CDR3, the DNA is TGTGCCAGCAGCTCCGCTAGCGGGGGGTACCCAGATACGCAGTATTTT.

This chain uses TRBV5-4 with TRBJ2-6; 10 bases agree with TRBD1. Germline assignment: CDR1 SGHNT and CDR2 YYREEE (reference sequence). V was pared by 8 bases and J by 3 bases, with 5 bases of the junction left unmatched. The CDR3 runs to 15 residues. For the CDR3, the DNA is TGTGCCAGTAGGACAGGGGGAGGTGGGGCCAACGTCCTGACTTTC. Protein sequence: CASRTGGGGANVLTF.

The chain uses TRBV7-2 and TRBJ2-7; 9 nucleotides agree with TRBD1. The CDR3 sequence is 14 residues long. J lost 5 bases, V lost 4 bases, and 6 bases had no gene match. Germline assignment: CDR1 SGHTA and CDR2 FQGNSA. CDR3 DNA: TGTGCCAGCAGCTGGGGGACAGGGACGGACGAGCAGTACTTC. It is translated as CASSWGTGTDEQYF.

The chain is built from TRBV20-1 and TRBJ2-7, with a possible D match to TRBD2 (5 bases). Trimming took off 6 bases at V and 7 bases at J, with 13 bases between the two ends. Germline V gene sequence: CDR1 DFQATT, CDR2 SNEGSKA (reference sequence). This CDR3 region has 11 residues. The chain's CDR3 is CSAAGVVEQYF. The CDR3 region has the DNA TGCAGTGCAGCCGGGGTGGTAGAGCAGTACTTC.

The chain carries TRBV27 and TRBJ2-2, with TRBD1 as a possible D gene (6 bases). The CDR3 spans 19 residues. V dropped 4 bases and J dropped 1 base, with 22 bases sitting between them. Germline V gene lookup returns CDR1 MNHEY and CDR2 SMNVEV (reference sequence). This CDR3 reads CASSSMAPLRDKNTGELFF. In nucleotides, the CDR3 is TGTGCCAGCAGTTCTATGGCCCCCCTCCGGGACAAGAACACCGGGGAGCTGTTTTTT.

This sequence joins TRBV2 and TRBJ2-7, with TRBD1 as a possible D gene (6 bases). The CDR3 consists of 14 residues. V was clipped by 2 bases and J by 2 bases, with 10 bases between them. Looked up from germline, CDR1 is SNHLY and CDR2 is FYNNEI. DNA for the CDR3: TGTGCCAGCAGTGAACCAGGGGTCGCCTACGAGCAGTACTTC. It encodes CASSEPGVAYEQYF.

In its sample, this clone was seen once. The rearrangement joins TRBV9 to TRBJ2-2; maybe TRBD1 (5 bases). Per germline, CDR1 SGDLS and CDR2 YYNGEE. The CDR3 has 12 amino acids. V was pared by 6 bases and J by 7 bases, with 10 bases between. CDR3 bases: TGTGCCAGCAAGGTAACAGGCGGGGAGCTGTTTTTT. Translation: CASKVTGGELFF.

The gene calls are TRBV6-6 and TRBJ2-7; 8 nucleotides align to TRBD1. CDR1 and CDR2 (germline): MNHNY, SVGAGI (reference sequence). The CDR3 is made up of 14 amino acids. With 5 bases clipped from V and 2 bases from J, the junction kept 5 bases outside the gene matches. Here the CDR3 DNA reads TGTGCCAGCAGTGCCCCGGGACAGGCCTACGAGCAGTACTTC. Translated: CASSAPGQAYEQYF.

Comments on this clone: The junction shows a germline mismatch at one end, possibly a read error. This chain links TRBV7-9 with TRBJ2-2; 13 bases are a match to TRBD2. The V gene's germline CDR1 is SEHNR and CDR2 FQNEAQ (reference sequence). This CDR3 comprises 18 residues. The CDR3 reads CSSSLTRLAGGRPGELFF. The CDR3 DNA follows: TGTTCCAGCAGCTTAACTCGACTAGCGGGAGGACGACCCGGGGAGCTGTTTTTT.

The gene calls are TRBV13 and TRBJ2-3; 8 bases are a match to TRBD1. The CDR3 has 15 residues. The V segment lost 4 bases and the J segment 5 bases; nucleotides outside the gene matches: 8. From germline, CDR1 is PRHDT and CDR2 FYEKMQ (reference sequence). CDR3 loop: CASSSDRAWGDTQYF. The CDR3 nucleotides are TGTGCCAGCAGCTCGGACAGGGCTTGGGGAGATACGCAGTATTTT. Based on the CDR3 plus reference TRBV13 and TRBJ2-3, the full variable domain is AAGVIQSPRHLIKEKRETATLKCYPIPRHDTVYWYQQGPGQDPQFLISFYEKMQSDKGSIPDRFSAQQFSDYHSELNMSSLELGDSALYFCASSSDRAWGDTQYFGPGTRLTVL.

V is TRBV6-1 and J is TRBJ2-3; D unclear. The germline V gene encodes CDR1 MNHNS and CDR2 SASEGT. Deletions cut 2 bases from V and 5 bases from J, with 11 bases between. The CDR3 is 14 amino acids. The CDR3 loop reads CASSESTYVDTQYF. Here the CDR3 DNA reads TGTGCCAGCAGTGAATCTACGTATGTAGATACGCAGTATTTT.

Concerning this clone itself: The junction departs from the called germline gene at one end, perhaps through a read error. The rearrangement links TRBV5-1 to TRBJ1-5; D might be TRBD1 (6 bases). The CDR3 covers 13 residues. CDR1 is SGHRS and CDR2 is YFSETQ in the germline V gene. CDR3 DNA sequence: TGCGCCAGCAGCCGAACAGGGAATCGGCCCCAGCATTTT. This sequence encodes CASSRTGNRPQHF.

The chain combines TRBV28 with TRBJ2-2; TRBD2 aligns across 7 bases. The CDR3 has 14 residues. Trimming removed 3 bases from V and 6 bases from J; junction bases left unmatched: 4. Per germline, CDR1 MDHEN and CDR2 SYDVKM. CDR3 nucleotides: TGTGCCAGCAGTTTGACTAGCAGGGCCGGGGAGCTGTTTTTT. This encodes CASSLTSRAGELFF.

V gene TRBV10-3 combines with J gene TRBJ2-3, with 12 bases lining up with TRBD1. The trim removed 3 bases at V and 4 bases at J, leaving 5 bases unmatched. The CDR3 has 16 residues. In germline, CDR1 is ENHRY, CDR2 SYGVKD. As DNA, the CDR3 is TGTGCCATCAGTGACCGGGGACAGGGGGCCGCAGATACGCAGTATTTT. Amino acids: CAISDRGQGAADTQYF.

The chain employs TRBV18 and TRBJ1-5; 7 nucleotides match TRBD1. V lost 6 bases and J lost 0; bases outside the gene matches: 5. The CDR3 runs to 15 residues. From germline, CDR1 is KGHSH and CDR2 LQKENI. The CDR3 DNA reads as TGTGCCAGCTCCTTTGGACAGGCTAGCAATCAGCCCCAGCATTTT. Amino acids: CASSFGQASNQPQHF. The variable domain in full, with the rest retrieved from reference TRBV18 and TRBJ1-5, is NAGVMQNPRHLVRRRGQEARLRCSPMKGHSHVYWYRQLPEEGLKFMVYLQKENIIDESGMPKERFSAEFPKEGPSILRIQQVVRGDSAAYFCASSFGQASNQPQHFGDGTRLSIL.

This clone was counted only a few times. The J gene is TRBJ2-3, the V gene TRBV29-1; 10 positions agree with TRBD2. CDR1 SQVTM and CDR2 ANQGSEA come from the germline V gene. The J segment lost 4 bases and the V segment lost 4 bases, leaving 8 bases of the junction unmatched. The CDR3 covers 15 residues. The DNA for the CDR3 is TGCAGCGTTGCTGGACTAGCGGATTCTTCAGATACGCAGTATTTT. It translates to CSVAGLADSSDTQYF.

Notes on this clone: Compared with germline, one end of the junction differs, possibly owing to a read error. The V gene is TRBV4-1, the J gene TRBJ1-2, with 8 nucleotides matching TRBD1. CDR3 length equals 15 residues. Germline V gene lookup returns CDR1 MGHRA and CDR2 YSYEKL. CDR3 sequence (DNA): TGCGCCAGCGGCCAACCGCGACAGGGGCACTATGGCTACACCTTC. It encodes CASGQPRQGHYGYTF.

The rearrangement joins TRBV10-2 to TRBJ2-2; the D gene is possibly TRBD2 (6 bases). V lost 5 bases, J lost 5 bases, and 15 bases lay in between. This CDR3 comprises 15 residues. Per the germline V gene, CDR1 is WSHSY and CDR2 is SAAADI. This CDR3 reads CASSPRDFRTGELFF. Written as DNA, the CDR3 is TGCGCCAGCAGTCCCCGGGACTTCAGGACCGGGGAGCTGTTTTTT.

In DNA form, the CDR3 reads TGTGCCAGCAGCTTGGTGGACAGGGTTGGCTATGGCTACACCTTC. It yields the protein CASSLVDRVGYGYTF. The gene calls are TRBV5-6 and TRBJ1-2; 8 bases are a match to TRBD1. The CDR3 contains 15 residues. The ends lost 0 bases at V and 4 bases at J; junction bases unmatched: 5. Germline CDR1 reads SGHDT; CDR2 reads YYEEEE.

J is TRBJ2-4 and V is TRBV18, with TRBD2 identical over 10 bases. This CDR3 is built from 18 residues. CDR1 is KGHSH, CDR2 LQKENI, per germline. The J segment lost 2 bases and the V segment lost 3 bases, leaving 10 bases of the junction unmatched. CDR3 sequence (DNA): TGTGCCAGCTCACCCTCCGCCCCTAGCGGGAGTACCAAAAACATTCAGTACTTC. Translation: CASSPSAPSGSTKNIQYF.